The 26 T cell receptor beta chains presented below share a single source sample, sequenced in a study of T cell changes during pregnancy in multiple sclerosis. Repertoires were generated with immunoSEQ multiplex PCR, while TCRdb's copy carries only in-frame clones and drops some. This table holds 100,000 or so clones, 90% found once. Here the sequenced sample was peripheral blood, taken in the second trimester of pregnancy. These receptors all come from a female donor in good health, enrolled as a control in a pregnancy study.

The chain has TRBV7-9 and TRBJ2-3; weak D call: TRBD2 (5 bases). From germline, CDR1 is SEHNR and CDR2 FQNEAQ (reference sequence). This CDR3 has 16 amino acids. With 5 bases removed from V and 0 bases from J, the gap between germline ends came to 15 bases. In DNA, the CDR3 is TGTGCCAGCAGCCGGTGGCAGACTACTAGCACAGATACGCAGTATTTT. Protein: CASSRWQTTSTDTQYF.

This chain uses TRBV5-1 with TRBJ2-3; 12 bases fit TRBD2. Trimming took 4 bases from V and 3 from J; bases not matched to a gene: 6. This CDR3 is built from 16 residues. CDR1 SGHRS and CDR2 YFSETQ come from the germline V gene. Here the CDR3 reads CASSPPGTSGTDTQYF. The CDR3 region has the DNA TGCGCCAGCAGCCCCCCCGGGACTAGCGGGACAGATACGCAGTATTTT.

The chain couples TRBV19 to TRBJ2-7; TRBD1 is a possible D gene (5 bases). V was trimmed by 6 bases and J by 5 bases, leaving 14 bases between them. The CDR3 runs 13 residues. The germline CDR1 and CDR2 sequences are LNHDA and SQIVND (reference sequence). As DNA, the CDR3 is TGTGCCAGTAGCGTAGCAGGGCCTGACGAGCAGTACTTC. Its translation is CASSVAGPDEQYF.

The chain carries TRBV4-1 and TRBJ1-2; D gene uncertain. Germline V gives CDR1 MGHRA, CDR2 YSYEKL. The ends were cut back, 0 bases at V and 5 bases at J, with 10 bases in the middle. CDR3 length equals 14 residues. DNA for the CDR3: TGCGCCAGCAGCCAAGATGGTAAGAGGTATGGCTACACCTTC. Protein product: CASSQDGKRYGYTF.

The chain links TRBV9 to TRBJ1-4; D call uncertain. Trimming stripped 4 bases from V and 3 bases from J, with 10 bases between. The germline gives CDR1 SGDLS, CDR2 YYNGEE. The CDR3 runs to 14 residues. In DNA, the CDR3 is TGTGCCAGCAGCCGGTCCTCCTCTAATGAAAAACTGTTTTTT. Translated, it gives CASSRSSSNEKLFF.

The chain is built from TRBV7-2 and TRBJ2-1, with unresolved D. The V end lost 5 bases, the J end lost 6 bases, and 11 bases lay between the germline ends. Germline values: CDR1 SGHTA, CDR2 FQGNSA. The CDR3 contains 13 residues. As DNA, the CDR3 is TGTGCCAGCAGCCCCTATTTAACCAATGAGCAGTTCTTC. As protein: CASSPYLTNEQFF.

The rearrangement uses TRBV29-1 and TRBJ2-7; D may be TRBD1 (7 bases). Germline V gene sequence: CDR1 SQVTM, CDR2 ANQGSEA. V was clipped by 6 bases and J by 2 bases, with 17 bases between them. The CDR3 sequence is 14 residues long. The CDR3 DNA reads as TGCAGCGTGGCGGGGACAGACTCAACCTACGAGCAGTACTTC. As protein: CSVAGTDSTYEQYF.

The chain employs TRBV30 and TRBJ1-6; 7 nucleotides match TRBD1. The V and J ends lost 0 bases and 16 bases, in that order; junction bases with no gene match: 3. Germline loops: CDR1 GTSNPN, CDR2 SVGIG (reference sequence). The CDR3 spans 11 residues. The CDR3 loop is CAWSVETGLHF. The CDR3 DNA reads TGTGCCTGGAGTGTAGAGACAGGGCTCCACTTT.

This clone has a single count. This sequence joins TRBV5-8 and TRBJ1-5; D perhaps matches TRBD1 (5 bases). The CDR3 runs 13 residues. The ends were cut back, 6 bases at V and 14 bases at J, with 21 bases in the middle. Germline-derived CDR1 and CDR2 are SGHTS and YDEGEE. Here the CDR3 DNA reads TGTGCCAGCACCCAACTTGACTACGGGACTAAGCATTTT. The encoded protein is CASTQLDYGTKHF.

Concerning this clone itself: Relative to the germline gene, one junction end is altered; a read error may explain this. V is TRBV5-1 and J is TRBJ1-2; 9 nucleotides match TRBD1. The germline V gene has CDR1 SGHRS and CDR2 YFSETQ. The CDR3 length is 14 residues. Here the CDR3 reads CASRLGQGDYGYTF. The CDR3 DNA reads TGCGCCAGCAGATTGGGACAGGGTGACTATGGCTACACCTTC.

The CDR3 DNA reads as TGTGCCACCGCCTTGCCACTAGCGGCCATCACAGATACGCAGTATTTT. Translation gives CATALPLAAITDTQYF. This rearrangement joins TRBV10-3 to TRBJ2-3; TRBD2 agrees at 8 bases. The germline V gene encodes CDR1 ENHRY and CDR2 SYGVKD. V was pared by 10 bases and J by 2 bases, with 14 bases of the junction left unmatched. The CDR3 runs 16 residues.

The chain recombines TRBV18 with TRBJ1-3; 9 nucleotides match TRBD1. Germline loops: CDR1 KGHSH, CDR2 LQKENI. The V segment lost 3 bases and the J segment 4 bases; nucleotides outside the gene matches: 4. CDR3 length equals 15 residues. This CDR3 reads CASSPGTGPGNTIYF. The CDR3 DNA reads as TGTGCCAGCTCACCCGGGACAGGGCCGGGAAACACCATATATTTT.

The rearrangement joins TRBV9 to TRBJ2-7, with TRBD2 identical over 9 bases. Germline V gene lookup returns CDR1 SGDLS and CDR2 YYNGEE. The V and J ends lost 3 bases and 2 bases, in that order; junction bases with no gene match: 3. The CDR3 is made up of 14 amino acids. The CDR3 coding sequence is TGTGCCAGCAGCGCGACTAGCGGAACCTACGAGCAGTACTTC. Residues: CASSATSGTYEQYF.

The rearrangement links TRBV6-5 to TRBJ1-2, with D perhaps TRBD1 (6 bases). The CDR3 sequence is 11 residues long. Germline V gene data show CDR1 as MNHEY and CDR2 as SVGAGI. V dropped 6 bases and J dropped 7 bases, with 9 bases sitting between them. The CDR3 region has the DNA TGTGCCAGCAGGCAGGGGAGTGGCTACACCTTC. Translated, it gives CASRQGSGYTF.

The CDR3 DNA reads TGTGCCAGTAGTTCGCGAGCCATTGCAACTAATGAAAAACTGTTTTTT. It encodes CASSSRAIATNEKLFF. The V call is TRBV19, the J call TRBJ1-4, with D uncertain. CDR1 is LNHDA, CDR2 SQIVND, per germline (reference sequence). V lost 5 bases and J lost 0, with 13 bases in between. The CDR3 runs to 16 residues. Together with reference TRBV19 and TRBJ1-4, the CDR3 gives the full variable domain: DGGITQSPKYLFRKEGQNVTLSCEQNLNHDAMYWYRQDPGQGLRLIYYSQIVNDFQKGDIAEGYSVSREKKESFPLTVTSAQKNPTAFYLCASSSRAIATNEKLFFGSGTQLSVL.

J is TRBJ1-6 and V is TRBV7-2; D is perhaps TRBD1 (6 bases). This CDR3 has 15 residues. From germline, CDR1 is SGHTA and CDR2 FQGNSA. V gave up 4 bases and J gave up 6 bases, with 13 bases separating them. CDR3 region: CASSSRTESNSPLHF. CDR3 coding DNA: TGTGCCAGCAGCTCGAGGACAGAGTCTAATTCACCCCTCCACTTT.

The V and J genes are TRBV2 and TRBJ1-4; TRBD1 matches 7 bases. Germline V gene sequence: CDR1 SNHLY, CDR2 FYNNEI. The CDR3 has 15 residues. J gave up 0 bases and V 4 bases, and 2 bases lay outside the gene matches. As DNA, the CDR3 is TGTGCCAGCAGTGGGGACAGACCAACTAATGAAAAACTGTTTTTT. As protein: CASSGDRPTNEKLFF. Based on the CDR3 plus reference TRBV2 and TRBJ1-4, the full variable domain is EPEVTQTPSHQVTQMGQEVILRCVPISNHLYFYWYRQILGQKVEFLVSFYNNEISEKSEIFDDQFSVERPDGSNFTLKIRSTKLEDSAMYFCASSGDRPTNEKLFFGSGTQLSVL.

This chain links TRBV5-5 with TRBJ1-6; possibly TRBD1 for D (5 bases). The germline CDR1 and CDR2 sequences are SGHKS and YYEKEE (reference sequence). This CDR3 region has 16 residues. V dropped 4 bases and J dropped 3 bases, with 14 bases sitting between them. The CDR3 sequence: CASSPMGGLYNSPLHF. The CDR3 DNA sequence: TGTGCCAGCAGCCCCATGGGGGGTCTCTATAATTCACCCCTCCACTTT. The complete variable domain, with remaining parts taken from reference TRBV5-5 and TRBJ1-6, reads DAGVTQSPTHLIKTRGQQVTLRCSPISGHKSVSWYQQVLGQGPQFIFQYYEKEERGRGNFPDRFSARQFPNYSSELNVNALLLGDSALYLCASSPMGGLYNSPLHFGNGTRLTVT.

The chain combines TRBV6-1 with TRBJ2-3, with D possibly being TRBD2 (6 bases). Germline V lookup: CDR1 MNHNS, CDR2 SASEGT. The CDR3 runs to 17 residues. Between the trimmed V and J ends, which lost 4 bases and 2 bases, there was a span of 19 bases. The CDR3 here is CASSVGGRRVNTDTQYF. In DNA, the CDR3 is TGTGCCAGCAGTGTGGGGGGTCGTAGGGTGAACACAGATACGCAGTATTTT.

This sequence joins TRBV7-9 and TRBJ1-3; 7 nucleotides align to TRBD1. The CDR3 runs 14 residues. After removal of 8 bases from V and 0 bases from J, the junction contained 4 bases not matched to a gene. CDR1 SEHNR and CDR2 FQNEAQ come from the germline V gene (reference sequence). The CDR3 DNA is TGTGCCAGCCCCAGGGGGTCCTCTGGAAACACCATATATTTT. This translates into CASPRGSSGNTIYF.

The chain recombines TRBV19 with TRBJ1-1; 11 bases line up with TRBD1. This CDR3 spans 16 amino acids. Per the germline V gene, CDR1 is LNHDA and CDR2 is SQIVND (reference sequence). V shed 5 bases, J shed 0 bases, and the junction held 5 bases outside the gene matches. Here the CDR3 reads CASSPGTGGLNTEAFF. The CDR3 DNA reads TGTGCCAGTAGTCCAGGGACAGGGGGTTTGAACACTGAAGCTTTCTTT.

The chain has TRBV19 and TRBJ1-2; 8 bases align to TRBD1. This CDR3 is 15 amino acids long. The germline gives CDR1 LNHDA, CDR2 SQIVND (reference sequence). Germline trimming cut 3 bases from V and 7 bases from J; bases unmatched to any gene: 10. The CDR3 region has the DNA TGTGCCAGTAGTATTGAGGACAGGGTCCCTTTTGGCTACACCTTC. It yields the protein CASSIEDRVPFGYTF. Full variable domain (remainder filled in from reference TRBV19 and TRBJ1-2): DGGITQSPKYLFRKEGQNVTLSCEQNLNHDAMYWYRQDPGQGLRLIYYSQIVNDFQKGDIAEGYSVSREKKESFPLTVTSAQKNPTAFYLCASSIEDRVPFGYTFGSGTRLTVV.

CDR3 sequence (DNA): TGTGCCAGCAGCTTGACAGGGGTCTCCTACAATGAGCAGTTCTTC. Residues: CASSLTGVSYNEQFF. The rearrangement uses TRBV9 and TRBJ2-1; 8 bases are shared with TRBD1. The CDR3 extends over 15 amino acids. Looked up from germline, CDR1 is SGDLS and CDR2 is YYNGEE. Unmatched junction bases numbered 3, after V lost 4 bases and J lost 0 bases.

This chain links TRBV5-1 with TRBJ1-4; D is ambiguous. From germline, CDR1 is SGHRS and CDR2 YFSETQ. There are 15 residues in the CDR3. V lost 4 bases and J lost 6, with 16 bases in between. In nucleotides, the CDR3 is TGCGCCAGCAGCCTACACGAGGGTCCGGATGAAAAACTGTTTTTT. As protein: CASSLHEGPDEKLFF.

This chain uses TRBV5-4 with TRBJ2-7; 8 bases agree with TRBD1. J gave up 9 bases and V 0 bases, and 5 bases lay outside the gene matches. The CDR3 consists of 13 residues. The germline V gene encodes CDR1 SGHNT and CDR2 YYREEE (reference sequence). CDR3 amino acids: CASSLEGQAAQYF. The DNA for the CDR3 is TGTGCCAGCAGCTTGGAGGGACAGGCCGCGCAGTACTTC.

This chain links TRBV18 with TRBJ1-4; 9 nucleotides match TRBD1. The CDR3 has 15 amino acids. The V gene's germline CDR1 is KGHSH and CDR2 LQKENI. Germline trimming cut 6 bases from V and 8 bases from J; bases unmatched to any gene: 10. The CDR3 region is CASSPPTGGREKLFF. For the CDR3, the DNA is TGTGCCAGCTCCCCCCCGACAGGGGGAAGAGAAAAACTGTTTTTT.